A single sample is the source of the 25 T cell receptor beta chains below, sequenced in a study of T cells in Graves' hyperthyroidism and ophthalmopathy. Template material for amplifying TCR beta CDR3 regions consisted of RNA transcripts. HTBI primers were employed in a first-round RT-PCR of the TCR CDR3. Using its own MiXCR run on the multiplex PCR reads, TCRdb lists one record per CDR3 protein. The table has approximately 740,000 distinct CDR3 sequences, around 13% seen once; the top ten hold roughly 10%. The source material was blood. All receptors come from a woman under 30 with Graves' hyperthyroidism.

The rearrangement joins TRBV6-1 to TRBJ2-5, with TRBD2 as a possible D gene (6 bases). V lost 7 bases, J lost 5 bases, and 20 bases lay in between. The CDR3 spans 15 residues. Germline V gene data show CDR1 as MNHNS and CDR2 as SASEGT. The CDR3 sequence: CASKTGLTRSETQYF. The CDR3 bases are TGTGCCAGCAAAACGGGACTGACCCGGAGCGAGACCCAGTACTTC.

The V and J genes are TRBV12-5 and TRBJ2-3; D uncertain. With 7 bases removed from V and 2 bases from J, the gap between germline ends came to 4 bases. CDR1 is LGHNT, CDR2 FRNRAP, per germline. The CDR3 extends over 11 amino acids. The chain's CDR3 is CASALTDTQYF. Written as DNA, the CDR3 is TGTGCTAGTGCCCTCACAGATACGCAGTATTTT.

The sample holds many counts of this clonotype. The chain employs TRBV20-1 and TRBJ2-1; TRBD2 is a possible D gene (6 bases). The germline gives CDR1 DFQATT, CDR2 SNEGSKA (reference sequence). V lost 2 bases and J 6 bases, leaving 11 bases between the germline ends. The CDR3 has 13 residues. In DNA, the CDR3 is TGCAGTGCTAGACCTCCTAGCGTCAATGAGCAGTTCTTC. The encoded protein is CSARPPSVNEQFF.

This clonotype was detected many times. This chain links TRBV30 with TRBJ2-3; D may be TRBD1 or TRBD2 (6 bases each). The V end lost 3 bases, the J end lost 3 bases, and 25 bases lay between the germline ends. The V gene's germline CDR1 is GTSNPN and CDR2 SVGIG (reference sequence). CDR3 length: 18 residues. The CDR3 coding sequence is TGTGCCTGGAGCCGGGCAGGGAGGTCCAGGAGGGGGACAGATACGCAGTATTTT. This translates into CAWSRAGRSRRGTDTQYF.

The CDR3 sequence is CASIPRNTDTQYF. The CDR3, as DNA: TGTGCCAGCATTCCTAGAAACACAGATACGCAGTATTTT. The rearrangement uses TRBV6-2 or TRBV6-3 and TRBJ2-3, with D uncertain. The germline CDR1 and CDR2 sequences are MNHEY and SVGEGT. V shed 7 bases and J shed 2 bases, with 10 bases lying between them. CDR3 length: 13 amino acids.

The CDR3, as DNA: TGTGCCAGCAGTTCAATTAAACCCTCGGAGGGAGTCCTCATAAGGGCAGATACGCAGTATTTT. It encodes CASSSIKPSEGVLIRADTQYF. The chain carries TRBV28 and TRBJ2-3, with a possible D match to TRBD2 (6 bases). The germline V and J ends were trimmed by 4 bases and 4 bases, with 33 bases remaining between them. The germline V gene has CDR1 MDHEN and CDR2 SYDVKM. This CDR3 region has 21 residues.

This clonotype was picked up a small number of times. The chain is built from TRBV7-3 and TRBJ2-5, with unresolved D. V lost 2 bases and J 2 bases, leaving 6 bases between the germline ends. The CDR3 sequence is 13 residues long. Germline V gene data show CDR1 as SGHTA and CDR2 as FQGTGA. The CDR3 DNA sequence: TGTGCCAGCAGCTTAGACCCGCAAGAGACCCAGTACTTC. This encodes CASSLDPQETQYF.

The sample holds many counts of this clonotype. The DNA for the CDR3 is TGTGCCAGCAGCTTGATCGGGTGGGGGGGGACAGATACGCAGTATTTT. Its protein is CASSLIGWGGTDTQYF. This chain links TRBV7-8 with TRBJ2-3, with TRBD2 identical over 7 bases. V gave up 3 bases and J gave up 3 bases; unmatched junction bases: 9. The CDR3 extends over 16 amino acids. Germline V gene data show CDR1 as SGHVS and CDR2 as FQNEAQ.

This clonotype was observed a handful of times. This chain connects TRBV6-1 to TRBJ1-5; 7 nucleotides agree with TRBD1. This CDR3 region has 16 residues. Losses at the gene ends were 6 bases for V and 2 bases for J; bases not matched to a gene: 10. The germline V gene encodes CDR1 MNHNS and CDR2 SASEGT. CDR3 sequence reads: CASRELGGGRNQPQHF. In nucleotides, the CDR3 is TGTGCCAGCAGGGAACTAGGGGGCGGACGCAATCAGCCCCAGCATTTT.

This clonotype was seen repeatedly, ten times or more. This chain links TRBV6-5 with TRBJ2-7, with D perhaps given as TRBD1 or TRBD2 (5 bases each). CDR1 is MNHEY and CDR2 is SVGAGI in the germline V gene. The CDR3 is 14 residues long. V lost 3 bases and J lost 3, with 12 bases in between. CDR3 sequence: CASSYGWGIYEQYF. The CDR3 DNA is TGTGCCAGCAGTTATGGGTGGGGGATCTACGAGCAGTACTTC.

This chain uses TRBV28 with TRBJ1-5, with TRBD1 matching 8 bases. Germline CDR1 is MDHEN and CDR2 is SYDVKM. CDR3 size: 13 residues. V gave up 3 bases and J gave up 13 bases; unmatched junction bases: 8. DNA of the CDR3: TGTGCCAGCAGTTTTAGCGGGGGACAGGTTCAGCATTTT. Translating it yields CASSFSGGQVQHF. The full variable domain, completed using reference TRBV28 and TRBJ1-5, is DVKVTQSSRYLVKRTGEKVFLECVQDMDHENMFWYRQDPGLGLRLIYFSYDVKMKEKGDIPEGYSVSREKKERFSLILESASTNQTSMYLCASSFSGGQVQHFGDGTRLSIL.

The chain carries TRBV28 and TRBJ2-1; 7 bases agree with TRBD2. CDR1 is MDHEN and CDR2 is SYDVKM in the germline V gene. V lost 5 bases and J lost 10; bases outside the gene matches: 14. The CDR3 totals 15 residues. The CDR3 spells CASSGLAGPSEEQFF. The CDR3 bases are TGTGCCAGCAGTGGATTAGCGGGTCCCTCGGAGGAGCAGTTCTTC.

The chain couples TRBV20-1 to TRBJ2-7; 8 positions agree with TRBD1. Losses at the gene ends were 6 bases for V and 2 bases for J; bases not matched to a gene: 6. Germline CDR1 reads DFQATT; CDR2 reads SNEGSKA (reference sequence). The CDR3 extends over 13 amino acids. The CDR3 nucleotides read TGCAGTGCACCGGACAGGGAGCCCTACGAGCAGTACTTC. Encoded protein: CSAPDREPYEQYF.

This rearrangement joins TRBV28 to TRBJ2-7; 7 nucleotides align to TRBD1. The CDR3 has 14 residues. The junction had 7 bases not matched to a gene; V was cut back by 5 bases and J by 3 bases. Germline loops: CDR1 MDHEN, CDR2 SYDVKM. CDR3 sequence: CASSNGQVGYEQYF. The CDR3 DNA is TGTGCCAGCAGTAACGGACAGGTTGGCTACGAGCAGTACTTC. The full variable domain, its missing parts supplied by reference TRBV28 and TRBJ2-7, is DVKVTQSSRYLVKRTGEKVFLECVQDMDHENMFWYRQDPGLGLRLIYFSYDVKMKEKGDIPEGYSVSREKKERFSLILESASTNQTSMYLCASSNGQVGYEQYFGPGTRLTVT.

This chain joins TRBV7-6 and TRBJ1-1, with no clear D. Germline values: CDR1 SGHVS, CDR2 FNYEAQ. V gave up 5 bases and J gave up 7 bases, with 17 bases separating them. CDR3 size: 14 residues. CDR3 sequence: CASSTGIGGYEAFF. CDR3 in DNA: TGTGCCAGCAGCACTGGGATTGGCGGCTATGAAGCTTTCTTT.

This clonotype occurred many times. This rearrangement joins TRBV7-9 to TRBJ2-2; 7 bases align to TRBD2. The CDR3 consists of 17 residues. Trimming removed 4 bases from V and 0 bases from J; junction bases left unmatched: 8. The germline CDR1 and CDR2 sequences are SEHNR and FQNEAQ (reference sequence). CDR3 coding DNA: TGTGCCAGCAGCTCATTAGCGGGCATAACGAACACCGGGGAGCTGTTTTTT. The encoded protein is CASSSLAGITNTGELFF.

This clonotype came up a few times. A read error may explain this, as a much larger clone is one base away. The rearrangement uses TRBV28 and TRBJ2-4; 10 bases line up with TRBD1. Germline-derived CDR1 and CDR2 are MDHEN and SYDVKM. V shed 5 bases, J shed 0 bases, and the junction held 10 bases outside the gene matches. The CDR3 extends over 18 amino acids. The CDR3 DNA reads as TGTGCCAGCAGTACGGACAGGGGGGGGCCCCTAGCCAAAAACATTCAGTACTTC. Amino acids: CASSTDRGGPLAKNIQYF.

This clonotype was seen many times. V is TRBV28 and J is TRBJ2-7; 11 nucleotides line up with TRBD2. V was pared by 3 bases and J by 4 bases, with 5 bases of the junction left unmatched. The CDR3 contains 15 residues. Germline V gene data show CDR1 as MDHEN and CDR2 as SYDVKM. The CDR3 reads CASSLAASGRYEQYF. Here the CDR3 DNA reads TGTGCCAGCAGTTTGGCTGCTAGCGGGAGGTACGAGCAGTACTTC.

This clonotype was observed a few times. The chain is built from TRBV5-1 and TRBJ2-7; D gene uncertain. Trimming pared 0 bases from V and 2 bases from J, leaving 12 bases between. Looked up from germline, CDR1 is SGHRS and CDR2 is YFSETQ. The CDR3 runs 15 residues. This CDR3 reads CASSLAAGRAYEQYF. In DNA, the CDR3 is TGCGCCAGCAGCTTGGCGGCAGGAAGAGCCTACGAGCAGTACTTC. The full variable domain, its missing parts supplied by reference TRBV5-1 and TRBJ2-7, is KAGVTQTPRYLIKTRGQQVTLSCSPISGHRSVSWYQQTPGQGLQFLFEYFSETQRNKGNFPGRFSGRQFSNSRSEMNVSTLELGDSALYLCASSLAAGRAYEQYFGPGTRLTVT.

This clonotype appeared many times. The chain combines TRBV7-9 with TRBJ2-1; TRBD2 matches at 7 bases. Germline loops: CDR1 SEHNR, CDR2 FQNEAQ (reference sequence). The trim removed 2 bases at V and 0 bases at J, leaving 7 bases unmatched. The CDR3 sequence is 17 residues long. The CDR3 coding sequence is TGTGCCAGCAGCTTACATCCGCGGGAGAGCTCCTACAATGAGCAGTTCTTC. Translation gives CASSLHPRESSYNEQFF.

This clonotype appeared a few times. The V call is TRBV6-1, the J call TRBJ1-1; the D gene is possibly TRBD1 (5 bases). Germline V lookup: CDR1 MNHNS, CDR2 SASEGT. The CDR3 totals 15 residues. With 5 bases removed from V and 4 bases from J, the gap between germline ends came to 17 bases. The CDR3 region is CASSSPGDGRTEAFF. CDR3 nucleotides: TGTGCCAGCAGTTCTCCGGGGGACGGGCGCACTGAAGCTTTCTTT.

The genes are TRBV20-1 and TRBJ2-5; D tentatively fits TRBD1 or TRBD2 (5 bases each). The CDR3 spans 15 residues. Germline lookup yields CDR1 DFQATT and CDR2 SNEGSKA (reference sequence). Trimming took off 0 bases at V and 7 bases at J, with 18 bases between the two ends. The CDR3 region is CSARDRQTPGGTQYF. In DNA form, the CDR3 reads TGCAGTGCTAGAGATCGGCAGACCCCTGGGGGGACCCAGTACTTC.

In its sample, this clonotype was seen many times. The genes are TRBV6-1 and TRBJ2-1, with a weak D call TRBD2 (7 bases). The germline V gene encodes CDR1 MNHNS and CDR2 SASEGT. V was pared by 6 bases and J by 5 bases, with 20 bases between. The CDR3 has 16 residues. The CDR3 protein is CASSTFRGTSDNEQFF. CDR3 in DNA: TGTGCCAGCAGCACCTTCAGGGGAACTAGCGACAATGAGCAGTTCTTC.

The rearrangement uses TRBV7-9 and TRBJ1-1; 9 nucleotides align to TRBD1. The CDR3 extends over 15 amino acids. V gave up 4 bases and J gave up 1 base; unmatched junction bases: 4. The germline gives CDR1 SEHNR, CDR2 FQNEAQ (reference sequence). CDR3 loop: CASSYPGQGNTEAFF. CDR3 DNA: TGTGCCAGCAGCTACCCGGGACAGGGGAACACTGAAGCTTTCTTT.

This clonotype has just one count. CDR3 sequence reads: CSVGRRLHLTNTGELFF. The CDR3, as DNA: TGCAGCGTTGGCAGGAGACTACACCTAACCAACACCGGGGAGCTGTTTTTT. This chain links TRBV29-1 with TRBJ2-2; D may be TRBD2 (5 bases). The V end was cut by 4 bases, the J end by 2 bases, with 20 bases between. Looked up from germline, CDR1 is SQVTM and CDR2 is ANQGSEA. The CDR3 sequence is 17 residues long.